This TCR beta chain derives from a study of vaccination effects on CD4 cells after COVID-19. Study-wide context: Post-vaccine specimens were collected at a median of 72 days following the second dose. Overall study results and limits: Clonal contraction was marked in infection- and vaccine-induced clones late after vaccination. Convalescent patients were scarce in the study, and it lacked early post-infection timepoints.

Repertoires were generated with immunoSEQ multiplex PCR, while TCRdb's copy carries only in-frame clones and drops some. Seen here are some 35,000 clones, about 80% observed once, and the top ten hold around 2%. Germline-derived CDR1 and CDR2 are SGHTS and YDEGEE. This CDR3 has 12 residues. The junction had 9 bases not matched to a gene; V was cut back by 3 bases and J by 12 bases. Antigen-specific CD4+ T cells expanded by the ViraFEST assay with viral peptide pools were then sequenced. At the end of around eleven days of culture, CD4+ T cells were isolated. Participants got two doses of BNT162b2 or mRNA-1273 vaccine. Cells had half their medium changed to IL-2 medium on days 3 and 7. Turning to this clone: Its antigen is still unknown.

Material: CD4+ T cells from PBMCs cultured with HCoV-NL63 spike peptides, obtained after COVID-19 vaccination. This TCR was recovered from a human donor who received a COVID-19 vaccine. Some clones in this sample may be carry-over from other donors' samples. The J gene is TRBJ2-7, the V gene TRBV5-8, with 7 bases lining up with TRBD1. In nucleotides, the CDR3 is TGTGCCAGCAGCTCCGACAGGGCCGGGTCGTACGTC. It encodes CASSSDRAGSYV.